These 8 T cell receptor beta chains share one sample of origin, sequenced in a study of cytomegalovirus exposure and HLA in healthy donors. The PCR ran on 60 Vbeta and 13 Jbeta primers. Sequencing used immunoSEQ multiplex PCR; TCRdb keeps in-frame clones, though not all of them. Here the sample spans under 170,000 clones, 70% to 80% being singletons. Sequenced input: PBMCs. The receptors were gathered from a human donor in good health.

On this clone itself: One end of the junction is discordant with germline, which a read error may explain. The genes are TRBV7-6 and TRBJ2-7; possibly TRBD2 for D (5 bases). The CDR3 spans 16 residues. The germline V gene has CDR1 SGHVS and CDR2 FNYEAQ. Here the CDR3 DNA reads TGTGCCAGCAGCTTAGAGGTGGCAGGAGGCCCCTACGAGCAGCACTTC. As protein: CASSLEVAGGPYEQHF.

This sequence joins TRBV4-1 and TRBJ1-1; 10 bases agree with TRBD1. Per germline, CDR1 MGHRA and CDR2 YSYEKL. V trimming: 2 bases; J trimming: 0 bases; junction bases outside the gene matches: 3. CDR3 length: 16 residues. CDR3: CASSQQDRGLNTEAFF. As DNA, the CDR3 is TGCGCCAGCAGCCAACAAGACAGGGGGCTGAACACTGAAGCTTTCTTT.

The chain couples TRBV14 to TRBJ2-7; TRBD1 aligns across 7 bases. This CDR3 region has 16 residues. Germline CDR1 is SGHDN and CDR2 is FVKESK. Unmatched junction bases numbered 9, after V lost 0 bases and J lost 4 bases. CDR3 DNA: TGTGCCAGCAGCCAAGACCCACCGACAGGGAAATACGAGCAGTACTTC. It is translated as CASSQDPPTGKYEQYF.

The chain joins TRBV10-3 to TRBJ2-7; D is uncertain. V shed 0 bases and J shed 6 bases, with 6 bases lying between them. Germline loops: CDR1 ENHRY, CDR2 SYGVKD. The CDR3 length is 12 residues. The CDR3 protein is CAISESSTEQYF. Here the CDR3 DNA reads TGTGCCATCAGTGAGTCTAGTACCGAGCAGTACTTC.

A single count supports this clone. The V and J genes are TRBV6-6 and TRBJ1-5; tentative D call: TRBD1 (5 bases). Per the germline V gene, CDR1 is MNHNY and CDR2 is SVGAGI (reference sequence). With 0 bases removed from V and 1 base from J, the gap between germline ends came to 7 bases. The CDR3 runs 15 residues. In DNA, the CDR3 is TGTGCCAGCAGTTACTCGTCAGGGAGCAATCAGCCCCAGCATTTT. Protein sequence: CASSYSSGSNQPQHF.

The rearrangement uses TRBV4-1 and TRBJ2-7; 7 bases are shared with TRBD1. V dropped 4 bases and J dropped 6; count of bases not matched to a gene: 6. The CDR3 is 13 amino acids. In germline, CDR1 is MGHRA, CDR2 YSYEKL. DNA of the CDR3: TGCGCCAGCAGCCCAGACAGGGTATCCGAGCAGTACTTC. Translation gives CASSPDRVSEQYF.

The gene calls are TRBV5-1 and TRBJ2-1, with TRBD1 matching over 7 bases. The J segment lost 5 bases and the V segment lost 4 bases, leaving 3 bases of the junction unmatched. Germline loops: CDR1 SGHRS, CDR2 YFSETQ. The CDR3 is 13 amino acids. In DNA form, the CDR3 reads TGCGCCAGCAGCCCGGGACAGAACAATGAGCAGTTCTTC. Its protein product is CASSPGQNNEQFF.

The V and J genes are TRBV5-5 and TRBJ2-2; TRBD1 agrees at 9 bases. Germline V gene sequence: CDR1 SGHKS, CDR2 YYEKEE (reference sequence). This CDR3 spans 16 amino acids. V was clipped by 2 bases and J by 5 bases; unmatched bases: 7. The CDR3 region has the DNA TGTGCCAGCAGCTTCCCGGGACAGGGCTGGACCGGGGAGCTGTTTTTT. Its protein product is CASSFPGQGWTGELFF.